These 3 T cell receptor beta chains were all obtained from the same sample, sequenced in a study of CXCR3-negative and CXCR3-positive naive CD8 T cells. Findings and caveats of the study: When CXCR3-positive naive cells were set against CXCR3-negative naive cells, the former had more hydrophobic TRB CDR3s.

Their specific antigens are unknown. Libraries of TRB cDNA were made by 5' RACE and carried UMIs. Reanalyzing the 5' RACE reads, TCRdb keeps one entry per CDR3 protein, without DNA. The repertoire table contains tens of thousands of distinct CDR3 sequences. Sequenced sample: naive CXCR3+ CD8+ T cells from blood. Subset defined: CD45RO-CCR7+CD27+CD95- naive CD8+ T cells expressing CXCR3 (TNR3+). These receptors all come from a human donor in good health. Some clones in this sample may be carry-over from other donors' samples.

This chain joins TRBV5-6 and TRBJ1-1. The CDR3 extends over 14 amino acids. In germline, CDR1 is SGHDT, CDR2 YYEEEE. CDR3: CASSLPAVNTEAFF.

This chain uses TRBV6-5 with TRBJ1-1; TCRdb designates TRBD1, a call that cannot be tested without DNA. Germline-derived CDR1 and CDR2 are MNHEY and SVGAGI. The CDR3 extends over 14 amino acids. CDR3 residues: CASSWGTGSSEAFF.

The gene calls are TRBV2 and TRBJ2-3. Germline values: CDR1 SNHLY, CDR2 FYNNEI. The CDR3 is made up of 13 amino acids. The chain's CDR3 is CATFSQSKDTQYF.